This is a list of T cell receptor beta chains from one sample in a study of PD-1 and CTLA-4 blockade in melanoma. Produced via immunoSEQ multiplex PCR; TCRdb's table is partial and in-frame only. The sample contains fewer than 20,000 clones, 65% to 85% of which appear only once. This specimen was CD8+ T cells from peripheral blood, taken before anti-PD-1 treatment. The source is a human donor with melanoma. The CDR3 runs from the conserved cysteine through the conserved F or W. The D gene is left open where the match is weak. Clone size appears in some rows only: once, few, many, or a class for an expanded clone.

clone_size: NA; cdr3_length: 15; v_call: TRBV19; j_call: TRBJ1-1; d_call: NA; cdr3_aa: CASSPKGGRDTEAFF; cdr3_nt: TGTGCCAGTAGTCCTAAAGGGGGAAGGGACACTGAAGCTTTCTTT
clone_size: few; cdr3_length: 15; v_call: TRBV10-3; j_call: TRBJ2-7; d_call: NA; cdr3_aa: CAISEPDMGPYEQYF; cdr3_nt: TGTGCCATCAGTGAGCCCGACATGGGGCCCTACGAGCAGTACTTC
clone_size: NA; cdr3_length: 14; v_call: TRBV2; j_call: TRBJ2-1; d_call: TRBD2; cdr3_aa: CASSEYLAGDEQFF; cdr3_nt: TGTGCCAGCAGTGAATATCTAGCGGGGGATGAGCAGTTCTTC
clone_size: medium-sized; cdr3_length: 14; v_call: TRBV29-1; j_call: TRBJ2-3; d_call: NA; cdr3_aa: CSVRRATSTDTQYF; cdr3_nt: TGCAGCGTTCGGAGGGCGACTAGCACAGATACGCAGTATTTT
clone_size: NA; cdr3_length: 12; v_call: TRBV4-2; j_call: TRBJ2-7; d_call: NA; cdr3_aa: CASSQLGYEQYF; cdr3_nt: TGTGCCAGCAGCCAACTCGGATACGAGCAGTACTTC
clone_size: NA; cdr3_length: 11; v_call: TRBV12-3/TRBV12-4; j_call: TRBJ1-1; d_call: NA; cdr3_aa: CASSQRTEAFF; cdr3_nt: TGTGCCAGCAGTCAGAGGACTGAAGCTTTCTTT
clone_size: NA; cdr3_length: 14; v_call: TRBV19; j_call: TRBJ1-6; d_call: NA; cdr3_aa: CASSLGLNYSPLHF; cdr3_nt: TGTGCCAGTAGTTTGGGCTTGAATTATTCACCCCTCCACTTT
clone_size: few; cdr3_length: 16; v_call: TRBV6-4; j_call: TRBJ1-5; d_call: NA; cdr3_aa: CASSDPPGTMHRPQHF; cdr3_nt: TGTGCCAGCAGTGACCCCCCAGGGACCATGCATCGGCCCCAGCATTTT
clone_size: once; cdr3_length: 15; v_call: TRBV27; j_call: TRBJ1-5; d_call: NA; cdr3_aa: CASSLAGSSNQPQHF; cdr3_nt: TGTGCCAGCAGTTTAGCAGGGAGTAGCAATCAGCCCCAGCATTTT
clone_size: NA; cdr3_length: 13; v_call: TRBV24-1; j_call: TRBJ2-3; d_call: NA; cdr3_aa: CATSAGPVDTQYF; cdr3_nt: TGTGCCACCAGTGCCGGCCCGGTAGATACGCAGTATTTT
clone_size: NA; cdr3_length: 16; v_call: TRBV11-2; j_call: TRBJ2-5; d_call: NA; cdr3_aa: CASSARGGSMEETQYF; cdr3_nt: TGTGCCAGCAGCGCCAGAGGAGGGTCCATGGAAGAGACCCAGTACTTC
clone_size: few; cdr3_length: 13; v_call: TRBV4-1; j_call: TRBJ1-2; d_call: TRBD1; cdr3_aa: CASSPGQGHGYTF; cdr3_nt: TGCGCCAGCAGCCCAGGACAGGGCCATGGCTACACCTTC
clone_size: NA; cdr3_length: 16; v_call: TRBV5-1; j_call: TRBJ2-3; d_call: NA; cdr3_aa: CASSLMTDPLADTQYF; cdr3_nt: TGCGCCAGCAGCTTGATGACAGACCCGCTCGCAGATACGCAGTATTTT
clone_size: NA; cdr3_length: 14; v_call: TRBV30; j_call: TRBJ2-3; d_call: NA; cdr3_aa: CAYMRGVSTDTQYF; cdr3_nt: TGTGCTTATATGAGAGGGGTGAGCACAGATACGCAGTATTTT
clone_size: NA; cdr3_length: 13; v_call: TRBV29-1; j_call: TRBJ2-1; d_call: TRBD1; cdr3_aa: CSVGQGPYNEQFF; cdr3_nt: TGCAGCGTTGGACAGGGGCCCTACAATGAGCAGTTCTTC
clone_size: NA; cdr3_length: 15; v_call: TRBV13; j_call: TRBJ2-6; d_call: NA; cdr3_aa: CASAIRSSGANVLTF; cdr3_nt: TGTGCCAGCGCTATCAGGAGCTCTGGGGCCAACGTCCTGACTTTC
clone_size: NA; cdr3_length: 13; v_call: TRBV13; j_call: TRBJ1-4; d_call: NA; cdr3_aa: CASSSGGNEKLFF; cdr3_nt: TGTGCCAGCAGCTCAGGCGGAAATGAAAAACTGTTTTTT
clone_size: once; cdr3_length: 17; v_call: TRBV10-3; j_call: TRBJ1-5; d_call: NA; cdr3_aa: CAISESAGQFYNQPQHF; cdr3_nt: TGTGCCATCAGTGAGTCGGCGGGACAATTTTACAATCAGCCCCAGCATTTT
clone_size: NA; cdr3_length: 12; v_call: TRBV10-3; j_call: TRBJ2-7; d_call: TRBD1; cdr3_aa: CAISSTGNEQYF; cdr3_nt: TGTGCCATCTCCTCGACAGGGAACGAGCAGTACTTC
clone_size: NA; cdr3_length: 15; v_call: TRBV6-1; j_call: TRBJ2-7; d_call: NA; cdr3_aa: CASSERVPSTYEQYF; cdr3_nt: TGTGCCAGCAGTGAACGCGTACCTTCCACCTACGAGCAGTACTTC
clone_size: few; cdr3_length: 15; v_call: TRBV6-5; j_call: TRBJ1-1; d_call: NA; cdr3_aa: CASSYSTGGWTEAFF; cdr3_nt: TGTGCCAGCAGTTACTCGACCGGGGGTTGGACTGAAGCTTTCTTT
clone_size: NA; cdr3_length: 13; v_call: TRBV27; j_call: TRBJ1-2; d_call: NA; cdr3_aa: CASSLYIGSGYTF; cdr3_nt: TGTGCCAGCAGTTTATATATAGGGAGTGGGTACACCTTC
clone_size: NA; cdr3_length: 14; v_call: TRBV28; j_call: TRBJ1-1; d_call: NA; cdr3_aa: CASRQGRMNTEAFF; cdr3_nt: TGTGCCAGCAGGCAGGGTAGGATGAACACTGAAGCTTTCTTT
clone_size: once; cdr3_length: 14; v_call: TRBV29-1; j_call: TRBJ1-1; d_call: TRBD1; cdr3_aa: CSGLNRGGGTEAFF; cdr3_nt: TGCAGCGGTTTAAACAGGGGAGGTGGGACTGAAGCTTTCTTT
clone_size: once; cdr3_length: 14; v_call: TRBV7-8; j_call: TRBJ1-3; d_call: NA; cdr3_aa: CASSLIPRREDIYF; cdr3_nt: TGTGCCAGCAGCTTAATCCCCCGTCGAGAGGACATATATTTT
clone_size: few; cdr3_length: 12; v_call: TRBV27; j_call: TRBJ1-5; d_call: NA; cdr3_aa: CASSYGNQPQHF; cdr3_nt: TGTGCCAGCAGTTATGGCAATCAGCCCCAGCATTTT
clone_size: NA; cdr3_length: 16; v_call: TRBV21-1; j_call: TRBJ1-4; d_call: NA; cdr3_aa: CASSKKRDRGGEKLFF; cdr3_nt: TGTGCCAGCAGCAAAAAACGGGACAGGGGTGGAGAAAAACTGTTTTTT
clone_size: NA; cdr3_length: 14; v_call: TRBV18; j_call: TRBJ2-6; d_call: NA; cdr3_aa: CASSLNTGANVLTF; cdr3_nt: TGTGCCAGCTCCCTCAACACCGGGGCCAACGTCCTGACTTTC
clone_size: NA; cdr3_length: 15; v_call: TRBV6-5; j_call: TRBJ2-5; d_call: TRBD2; cdr3_aa: CASRATGGNQETQYF; cdr3_nt: TGTGCCTCCCGGGCAACGGGGGGTAACCAAGAGACCCAGTACTTC